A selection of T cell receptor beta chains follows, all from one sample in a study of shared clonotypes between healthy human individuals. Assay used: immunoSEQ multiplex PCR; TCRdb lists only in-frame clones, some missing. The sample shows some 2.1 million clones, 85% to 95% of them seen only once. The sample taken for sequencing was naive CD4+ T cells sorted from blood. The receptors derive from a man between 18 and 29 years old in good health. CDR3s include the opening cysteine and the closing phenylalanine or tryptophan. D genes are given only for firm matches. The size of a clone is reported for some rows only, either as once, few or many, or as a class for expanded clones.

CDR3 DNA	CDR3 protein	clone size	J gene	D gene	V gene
TGTGCCACCGCAGGGGACAGATTAACTAGCTCCTACAATGAGCAGTTCTTC	CATAGDRLTSSYNEQFF	-	TRBJ2-1	TRBD1	TRBV10-3
TGTGCCAGCAGTCCCTTACAAGGGAATTCACCCCTCCACTTT	CASSPLQGNSPLHF	-	TRBJ1-6	-	TRBV6-5
TGTGCCAGCAGACGAGCCGGGACGGACAATGAGCAGTTCTTC	CASRRAGTDNEQFF	-	TRBJ2-1	-	TRBV6-1
TGTGCCAGCAGTTCTGGGATTTTGCAGCCCCAGCATTTT	CASSSGILQPQHF	-	TRBJ1-5	-	TRBV6-5
TGTGCCAGCAGTGGCCATAGGGGCTCCTCCTCTGGGGCCAACGTCCTGACTTTC	CASSGHRGSSSGANVLTF	-	TRBJ2-6	-	TRBV6-1
TGTGCCAGCAGCTTAGCCCGAGCGAACAATGAGCAGTTCTTC	CASSLARANNEQFF	-	TRBJ2-1	-	TRBV7-2
TGTGCCAGCAGCGCTTGGGGGGGCTTCCCCGGGGAGCTGTTTTTT	CASSAWGGFPGELFF	-	TRBJ2-2	-	TRBV9
TGTGCCAGCAGTGAATACGGAACACACGAGCAGTACTTC	CASSEYGTHEQYF	-	TRBJ2-7	-	TRBV2
TGCGCCAGCAGCCAGTCACAGGGGTCGGTTTCTGGGGCCAACGTCCTGACTTTC	CASSQSQGSVSGANVLTF	-	TRBJ2-6	TRBD1	TRBV4-1
TGTGCCAGCAGCCCCGGACCAGGGGGGAGTGGCTACACCTTC	CASSPGPGGSGYTF	-	TRBJ1-2	TRBD1	TRBV7-2
TGTGCCTGGAGGAATCAGGGCTGGGAGACCCAGTACTTC	CAWRNQGWETQYF	once	TRBJ2-5	-	TRBV30
TGTGCCAGCAGCCCTCTTTCGGGAACTAATGAAAAACTGTTTTTT	CASSPLSGTNEKLFF	-	TRBJ1-4	-	TRBV5-6
TGTGCCAGCAGTAGATCCCCCAACTATGGCTACACCTTC	CASSRSPNYGYTF	-	TRBJ1-2	-	TRBV6-5
TGTGCCAGCAGACGAAGGGACAGCTACTATGGCTACACCTTC	CASRRRDSYYGYTF	-	TRBJ1-2	TRBD1	TRBV6-5
TGCGCCAGCAGTGAAGGGCGGGGAAATCAGCCCCAGCATTTT	CASSEGRGNQPQHF	-	TRBJ1-5	-	TRBV10-2
TGTGCCAGCAGTTTAATAGGACAGGCCGGCGAGCAGTACTTC	CASSLIGQAGEQYF	-	TRBJ2-7	TRBD1	TRBV27
TGCAGCGTTGGAGACAGGTACTCGACTAACACCGGGGAGCTGTTTTTT	CSVGDRYSTNTGELFF	-	TRBJ2-2	-	TRBV29-1
TGCGCCAGCAGCTTATCGGGACAGCCCCCCGACGAGCAGTACTTC	CASSLSGQPPDEQYF	-	TRBJ2-7	TRBD1	TRBV5-1
TGCGCCAGCAGCCAAGAGGGACAGGGTCGTGAGACCCAGTACTTC	CASSQEGQGRETQYF	-	TRBJ2-5	TRBD1	TRBV4-1
TGTGCCAGCAGCCTACCCGGGACTAGAAGTCACGAGCAGTACTTC	CASSLPGTRSHEQYF	-	TRBJ2-7	TRBD2	TRBV7-8
TGTGCCATCACATCTTCTTCAGCGGAGTACAATGAGCAGTTCTTC	CAITSSSAEYNEQFF	-	TRBJ2-1	-	TRBV10-3
TGTGCCAGCAGTCTTTCCGGGCAGGGATTCTACAATGAGCAGTTCTTC	CASSLSGQGFYNEQFF	-	TRBJ2-1	-	TRBV28
TGTGCCAGCAGTTACTCAGGACTAGCGGGATTCTACGAGCAGTACTTC	CASSYSGLAGFYEQYF	-	TRBJ2-7	TRBD2	TRBV6-5
TGTGCCAGCAGCCCATTAGGGGGGGGCACCGGGGAGCTGTTTTTT	CASSPLGGGTGELFF	-	TRBJ2-2	-	TRBV7-2
TGTGCCAGCAGTTTTAGGCAGGGACGTGGAGGGCTCTACGAGCAGTACTTC	CASSFRQGRGGLYEQYF	-	TRBJ2-7	-	TRBV27
TGTGCCAGCAGCTTAGTGGGGAGGGACCAGCCCCAGCATTTT	CASSLVGRDQPQHF	-	TRBJ1-5	-	TRBV7-2
TGTGCCAGCAGTGATGCGGGCAATCAGCCCCAGCATTTT	CASSDAGNQPQHF	-	TRBJ1-5	-	TRBV25-1
TGCGCCAGCAGCCAAAAACACAGCTCGCTCTACGAGCAGTACTTC	CASSQKHSSLYEQYF	-	TRBJ2-7	-	TRBV4-3
TGTGCCAGCAGCTTAAGTTCAACTCCTGGCTCCTACAATGAGCAGTTCTTC	CASSLSSTPGSYNEQFF	-	TRBJ2-1	-	TRBV7-2
TGTGCCAGCAGTTACTCGAGTCGGGGGGGGTACTTC	CASSYSSRGGYF	-	TRBJ2-5	TRBD2	TRBV6-6
TGTGCCAGCAAGGTTTCGGTGAACACTGAAGCTTTCTTT	CASKVSVNTEAFF	-	TRBJ1-1	-	TRBV6-5
TGCGCCAGCAAAGGGGGCCAGGGAGAGAACACTGAAGCTTTCTTT	CASKGGQGENTEAFF	few	TRBJ1-1	TRBD1	TRBV5-1
TGTGCCAGTACCAGGGCAGGGAGCTCCTACAATGAGCAGTTCTTC	CASTRAGSSYNEQFF	-	TRBJ2-1	-	TRBV2
TGTGCCAGCAGACCGAGGACTAGCGGGGTCTACGAGCAGTACTTC	CASRPRTSGVYEQYF	-	TRBJ2-7	TRBD2	TRBV6-6
TGCGCCAGCAGCTTGGGGCGGACTATTAATGAAAAACTGTTTTTT	CASSLGRTINEKLFF	-	TRBJ1-4	-	TRBV5-1